The clone carrying this TCR beta chain was detected once. Its antigen is as yet unknown. This CDR3 contains 14 residues. Trimming removed 7 bases from V and 2 bases from J; junction bases left unmatched: 7. CDR1 SEHNR and CDR2 FQNEAQ come from the germline V gene (reference sequence). This sample was taken from a study of CD8+ T cells in alopecia areata. Overall study findings and caveats: Lesional scalp exceeded normal scalp in clonality, especially in alopecia totalis/universalis.

Reverse transcription of extracted RNA yielded cDNA, which provided the sequencing template. Sequencing was performed with immunoSEQ multiplex PCR; in TCRdb, only in-frame clones are kept and a portion is missing. The sample yields about 200,000 clones, 56% seen once. This receptor was identified in a human donor in good health. This sequence joins TRBV7-9 and TRBJ1-1; 7 nucleotides line up with TRBD1. Specimen: CD8+ T cells sorted from blood. CDR3 loop: CASTQTGINTEAFF. CDR3 DNA sequence: TGTGCCAGCACCCAGACAGGGATCAACACTGAAGCTTTCTTT. Full variable domain (rest looked up from reference TRBV7-9 and TRBJ1-1): DTGVSQNPRHKITKRGQNVTFRCDPISEHNRLYWYRQTLGQGPEFLTYFQNEAQLEKSRLLSDRFSAERPKGSFSTLEIQRTEQGDSAMYLCASTQTGINTEAFFGQGTRLTVV.